One sample yielded the 11 T cell receptor beta chains listed below, sequenced in a study of shared clonotypes between healthy human individuals. Clones were sequenced by immunoSEQ multiplex PCR, and TCRdb holds only the in-frame ones, with some missing. The sample includes 730,000 or so clones, roughly 78% of them seen just once. Source material: memory CD4+ T cells sorted from blood. Subset noted: CD45RA-negative fraction. These receptors were taken from a woman aged 30 to 39 in good health.

With regard to this clone: In the same sample, other DNA sequences code for this CDR3. The genes are TRBV7-3 and TRBJ1-1; D gene uncertain. Germline loops: CDR1 SGHTA, CDR2 FQGTGA. CDR3 length equals 13 residues. Deletions cut 2 bases from V and 3 bases from J, with 7 bases between. CDR3 loop: CASSLQGDTEAFF. The DNA for the CDR3 is TGTGCCAGCAGCTTACAAGGTGACACTGAAGCTTTCTTT.

This clone has just a few counts. The V gene is TRBV5-1, the J gene TRBJ2-1; TRBD2 matches 7 bases. CDR1 and CDR2 from the germline V gene are SGHRS and YFSETQ. Germline trimming cut 7 bases from V and 5 bases from J; bases unmatched to any gene: 9. The CDR3 covers 14 residues. The CDR3 nucleotides are TGCGCCAGCGGCACGGCTAGCGGTAACAATGAGCAGTTCTTC. Translated, it gives CASGTASGNNEQFF.

The sample holds a few counts of this clone. This chain joins TRBV7-9 and TRBJ2-1, with D possibly being TRBD2 (5 bases). The CDR3 consists of 11 residues. V lost 7 bases and J 8 bases, leaving 9 bases between the germline ends. Germline V CDR1 and CDR2: SEHNR, FQNEAQ (reference sequence). Here the CDR3 DNA reads TGTGCCAGCACCGGAGCGGATGAGCAGTTCTTC. Protein sequence: CASTGADEQFF.

This clone was detected a few times. This chain joins TRBV5-1 and TRBJ1-4; D gene unclear. Trimming removed 0 bases from V and 5 bases from J, with 14 bases in between. The CDR3 sequence is 16 residues long. Germline lookup yields CDR1 SGHRS and CDR2 YFSETQ. CDR3 DNA sequence: TGCGCCAGCAGCTTGGGTTCTGGATCCCCCAATGAAAAACTGTTTTTT. Amino acids: CASSLGSGSPNEKLFF.

This chain connects TRBV18 to TRBJ2-5, with TRBD1 as a possible D gene (5 bases). Germline-derived CDR1 and CDR2 are KGHSH and LQKENI. CDR3 length: 15 residues. Trimming stripped 3 bases from V and 2 bases from J, with 13 bases between. The CDR3: CASSPAGLYQETQYF. The CDR3 bases are TGTGCCAGCTCACCGGCAGGGTTGTATCAAGAGACCCAGTACTTC.

V gene TRBV27 combines with J gene TRBJ2-3, with 10 nucleotides matching TRBD1. The CDR3 sequence is 17 residues long. After removal of 2 bases from V and 1 base from J, the junction contained 6 bases not matched to a gene. Germline V gene lookup returns CDR1 MNHEY and CDR2 SMNVEV (reference sequence). This CDR3 reads CASSLLVGTGGTDTQYF. The CDR3 DNA follows: TGTGCCAGCAGTTTACTCGTCGGGACAGGGGGCACAGATACGCAGTATTTT.

This clone was seen just once. The chain is built from TRBV5-1 and TRBJ2-7; no clear D. This CDR3 spans 15 amino acids. Per germline, CDR1 SGHRS and CDR2 YFSETQ. Trimming removed 4 bases at V and 5 bases at J, with 19 bases between. The CDR3 sequence: CASSPGRITYDEQYF. CDR3 DNA: TGCGCCAGCAGCCCTGGAAGGATAACCTACGACGAGCAGTACTTC. The variable domain in full, with the rest retrieved from reference TRBV5-1 and TRBJ2-7, is KAGVTQTPRYLIKTRGQQVTLSCSPISGHRSVSWYQQTPGQGLQFLFEYFSETQRNKGNFPGRFSGRQFSNSRSEMNVSTLELGDSALYLCASSPGRITYDEQYFGPGTRLTVT.

The rearrangement uses TRBV7-2 and TRBJ1-5; 11 bases fit TRBD1. Germline CDR1 is SGHTA and CDR2 is FQGNSA. The CDR3 runs to 15 residues. Trimming took 8 bases from V and 6 from J; bases not matched to a gene: 9. CDR3 DNA sequence: TGTGCCAGCGGAAACGCGGACAGGGGGCTTCAGCCCCAGCATTTT. The encoded protein is CASGNADRGLQPQHF.

The chain links TRBV5-1 to TRBJ1-3; 7 nucleotides align to TRBD1. This CDR3 spans 15 amino acids. Per germline, CDR1 SGHRS and CDR2 YFSETQ. V lost 4 bases to trimming and J lost 4 bases; unmatched junction nucleotides: 8. CDR3 amino acids: CASSQDRVRGNTIYF. CDR3 bases: TGCGCCAGCAGCCAAGACAGGGTAAGAGGAAACACCATATATTTT. Drawing the rest from reference TRBV5-1 and TRBJ1-3, the complete variable domain is KAGVTQTPRYLIKTRGQQVTLSCSPISGHRSVSWYQQTPGQGLQFLFEYFSETQRNKGNFPGRFSGRQFSNSRSEMNVSTLELGDSALYLCASSQDRVRGNTIYFGEGSWLTVV.

J is TRBJ2-1 and V is TRBV19; weak D call: TRBD2 (5 bases). This CDR3 region has 16 residues. V was pared by 7 bases and J by 2 bases, with 18 bases between. Germline V gives CDR1 LNHDA, CDR2 SQIVND (reference sequence). The CDR3 protein is CASIARRAITYNEQFF. The CDR3 bases are TGTGCCAGTATAGCTAGGCGGGCTATTACCTACAATGAGCAGTTCTTC.

The chain is built from TRBV7-8 and TRBJ2-1; the match to TRBD2 covers 14 bases. The trim removed 5 bases at V and 10 bases at J, leaving 10 bases unmatched. This CDR3 has 16 amino acids. CDR1 and CDR2 (germline): SGHVS, FQNEAQ. The CDR3 region has the DNA TGTGCCAGCAGCCCAGAGCGACTAGCGGGAGGGGCGGAGCAGTTCTTC. Its translation: CASSPERLAGGAEQFF. Supplemented by reference TRBV7-8 and TRBJ2-1, the full variable domain reads GAGVSQSPRYKVAKRGQDVALRCDPISGHVSLFWYQQALGQGPEFLTYFQNEAQLDKSGLPSDRFFAERPEGSVSTLKIQRTQQEDSAVYLCASSPERLAGGAEQFFGPGTRLTVL.